This entry lists 30 T cell receptor beta chains sequenced from one sample in a study of regulatory T cells in long-lasting Graves disease. Both iRepertoire HTBI primers and Arm-PCR of CDR3 regions were used to build the TCR beta libraries. MiXCR was run by TCRdb on the multiplex PCR reads, yielding one entry per CDR3 protein. The sample shows about 420,000 distinct CDR3 sequences, around 15% of them seen only once. Time point reported: newly diagnosed GD, antithyroid drugs for less than 3 months. RNA extracted from PBMCs served as the sequencing template. The same sample was also used in a study of T cells in Graves' hyperthyroidism and ophthalmopathy.

The sample consisted of peripheral blood mononuclear cells (PBMCs), taken at new diagnosis, from a patient treated with antithyroid drugs. Every receptor here comes from a woman aged 18 to 35 with Graves disease.

This clonotype was recorded at least ten times. This chain uses TRBV12-3 or TRBV12-4 with TRBJ2-7; TRBD1 matches at 7 bases. J gave up 5 bases and V 2 bases, and 3 bases lay outside the gene matches. This CDR3 has 13 amino acids. The CDR3 DNA reads TGTGCCAGCAGTTTACCGGGACAGCACGAGCAGTACTTC. This gives the protein CASSLPGQHEQYF.

This clonotype was detected only a few times. The gene calls are TRBV30 and TRBJ2-7; D not certain. With 0 bases removed from V and 6 bases from J, the gap between germline ends came to 9 bases. The V gene's germline CDR1 is GTSNPN and CDR2 SVGIG (reference sequence). The CDR3 consists of 12 residues. The CDR3 DNA reads as TGTGCCTGGAGTGTAACTGTAGGCGAGCAGTACTTC. Amino acids: CAWSVTVGEQYF.

In this sample, this clonotype turned up many times. This chain links TRBV20-1 with TRBJ2-1; TRBD2 is a possible D gene (6 bases). The germline V and J ends were trimmed by 0 bases and 0 bases, with 12 bases remaining between them. This CDR3 has 16 residues. CDR1 DFQATT and CDR2 SNEGSKA come from the germline V gene (reference sequence). CDR3 bases: TGCAGTGCTAGAGAGGGACTCACGAGCTCCTACAATGAGCAGTTCTTC. Translated: CSAREGLTSSYNEQFF.

This clonotype was seen a handful of times. The chain recombines TRBV20-1 with TRBJ1-2, with D maybe TRBD1 (6 bases). Trimming cost V 3 bases and J 2 bases, with 10 bases left between them. Per the germline V gene, CDR1 is DFQATT and CDR2 is SNEGSKA (reference sequence). This CDR3 spans 13 amino acids. CDR3 loop: CSASGGINYGYTF. DNA for the CDR3: TGCAGTGCTAGTGGGGGCATCAACTATGGCTACACCTTC.

At least ten counts were recorded for this clonotype. A read error may account for a junction end that differs from germline. In DNA form, the CDR3 reads TGTGCTAGCAGTCCCAATGGGGCCTATCAAGAGACCCAGTACTTC. Residues: CASSPNGAYQETQYF. This sequence joins TRBV7-7 and TRBJ2-5; possibly TRBD1 for D (5 bases). The CDR3 spans 15 residues. Germline V gene lookup returns CDR1 SSHAT and CDR2 FNYEAQ (reference sequence).

This rearrangement joins TRBV7-8 to TRBJ1-2, with 10 bases aligning to TRBD1. V lost 0 bases, J lost 8 bases, and 9 bases stayed unmatched. The CDR3 length is 16 residues. Germline values: CDR1 SGHVS, CDR2 FQNEAQ. CDR3 DNA sequence: TGTGCCAGCAGCTTAGCCTTACAATGGGACAGGGGAGGCTACACCTTC. As protein: CASSLALQWDRGGYTF.

Worth noting for this clonotype: A read error may explain this, as a much larger clone is one base away. The rearrangement links TRBV11-3 to TRBJ2-7; D not certain. Trimming shortened V by 5 bases and J by 9 bases, and 14 bases separated the two germline ends. The CDR3 covers 12 residues. In germline, CDR1 is SGHNT, CDR2 YENEEA. The CDR3 nucleotides read TGTGCCAGCAGCCCGGGCAGCGTGGCGCAGTACTTC. This encodes CASSPGSVAQYF.

This clonotype was found a few times. The chain is built from TRBV19 and TRBJ2-1, with TRBD2 matching 9 bases. Per the germline V gene, CDR1 is LNHDA and CDR2 is SQIVND (reference sequence). This CDR3 is 15 amino acids long. Losses at the gene ends were 3 bases for V and 5 bases for J; bases not matched to a gene: 5. CDR3: CASSILAGGNNEQFF. CDR3 coding DNA: TGTGCCAGTAGTATTCTTGCGGGAGGGAACAATGAGCAGTTCTTC. The complete variable domain, with remaining parts taken from reference TRBV19 and TRBJ2-1, reads DGGITQSPKYLFRKEGQNVTLSCEQNLNHDAMYWYRQDPGQGLRLIYYSQIVNDFQKGDIAEGYSVSREKKESFPLTVTSAQKNPTAFYLCASSILAGGNNEQFFGPGTRLTVL.

The genes are TRBV9 and TRBJ2-1; TRBD2 agrees at 10 bases. The germline CDR1 and CDR2 sequences are SGDLS and YYNGEE. The trim removed 0 bases at V and 5 bases at J, leaving 11 bases unmatched. The CDR3 spans 18 residues. The CDR3 protein is CASSVERASGSYNNEQFF. The CDR3 DNA reads as TGTGCCAGCAGCGTAGAAAGGGCTAGCGGGAGTTATAACAATGAGCAGTTCTTC. The variable domain in full, completed from reference TRBV9 and TRBJ2-1, reads DSGVTQTPKHLITATGQRVTLRCSPRSGDLSVYWYQQSLDQGLQFLIQYYNGEERAKGNILERFSAQQFPDLHSELNLSSLELGDSALYFCASSVERASGSYNNEQFFGPGTRLTVL.

This clonotype was recorded once. The chain recombines TRBV7-8 with TRBJ2-1, with TRBD2 matching over 9 bases. Per germline, CDR1 SGHVS and CDR2 FQNEAQ. The J segment lost 1 base and the V segment lost 1 base, leaving 8 bases of the junction unmatched. This CDR3 has 18 residues. CDR3 nucleotide sequence: TGTGCCAGCAGCTTAGACCTAGCGGGAATGAGGTCCTACAATGAGCAGTTCTTC. It specifies CASSLDLAGMRSYNEQFF.

This clonotype was seen a few times. V usage is TRBV12-3 or TRBV12-4 and J usage is TRBJ2-7; 11 bases map to TRBD2. CDR3 length equals 16 residues. V dropped 4 bases and J dropped 2; count of bases not matched to a gene: 7. CDR3 in amino acids: CASSSHVSGRAYEQYF. The CDR3, as DNA: TGTGCCAGCAGTTCCCATGTTAGCGGGAGGGCCTACGAGCAGTACTTC.

This clonotype was recorded many times. This sequence joins TRBV27 and TRBJ1-2; 11 bases agree with TRBD1. Germline CDR1 reads MNHEY; CDR2 reads SMNVEV (reference sequence). CDR3 size: 14 residues. J gave up 8 bases and V 6 bases, and 8 bases lay outside the gene matches. The CDR3, as DNA: TGTGCCAGCAGAAGACCGGGACAGGGGGAAGGCTACACCTTC. This gives the protein CASRRPGQGEGYTF.

V is TRBV29-1 and J is TRBJ2-5; 7 bases line up with TRBD1. This CDR3 is 15 amino acids long. V lost 7 bases, J lost 2 bases, and 13 bases stayed unmatched. The germline V gene has CDR1 SQVTM and CDR2 ANQGSEA. The CDR3 DNA reads as TGCAGCGCTGGGCTCGGGACAGCCTTACAAGAGACCCAGTACTTC. Translation gives CSAGLGTALQETQYF. Full variable domain (remainder filled in from reference TRBV29-1 and TRBJ2-5): SAVISQKPSRDICQRGTSLTIQCQVDSQVTMMFWYRQQPGQSLTLIATANQGSEATYESGFVIDKFPISRPNLTFSTLTVSNMSPEDSSIYLCSAGLGTALQETQYFGPGTRLLVL.

This chain uses TRBV19 with TRBJ2-3; D perhaps matches TRBD2 (6 bases). Gene TRBJ2-7 matches the end of the DNA better, so the J call may be wrong. Germline V CDR1 and CDR2: LNHDA, SQIVND (reference sequence). The CDR3 contains 13 residues. CDR3 amino acids: CASSRNSGNEQYF. Written as DNA, the CDR3 is TGTGCCAGTAGTCGTAATAGCGGCAATGAGCAGTACTTC.

This clonotype was observed many times. The chain employs TRBV20-1 and TRBJ2-5, with TRBD2 matching 12 bases. The CDR3 extends over 14 amino acids. Germline V CDR1 and CDR2: DFQATT, SNEGSKA (reference sequence). V shed 1 base and J 6 bases; nucleotides not matched to a gene: 3. The CDR3 here is CSARVTSGSKTQYF. Written as DNA, the CDR3 is TGCAGTGCTAGAGTGACTAGCGGGAGTAAGACCCAGTACTTC.

The chain employs TRBV7-8 and TRBJ2-3; 8 bases map to TRBD1. The CDR3 is 16 amino acids. The germline gives CDR1 SGHVS, CDR2 FQNEAQ. V trimming: 0 bases; J trimming: 4 bases; junction bases outside the gene matches: 6. CDR3 DNA: TGTGCCAGCAGCTTAGCGGGACAGGTGATCGCAGATACGCAGTATTTT. Protein product: CASSLAGQVIADTQYF.

This rearrangement joins TRBV4-1 to TRBJ2-1; 11 bases map to TRBD2. The CDR3 loop spans 18 amino acids. CDR1 is MGHRA and CDR2 is YSYEKL in the germline V gene. With V trimmed by 8 bases and J by 6 bases, 18 bases remained unmatched. The DNA for the CDR3 is TGCGCCAGCCTCCAAGGGGGTAGCGGGAGGGGGGACTCCAATGAGCAGTTCTTC. This encodes CASLQGGSGRGDSNEQFF.

This clonotype was recorded at least ten times. The chain couples TRBV11-2 to TRBJ2-2, with 15 bases that match TRBD2. With 6 bases clipped from V and 5 bases from J, the junction kept 1 base outside the gene matches. CDR1 and CDR2 (germline): SGHAT, FQNNGV. The CDR3 runs to 15 residues. The CDR3 loop reads CASRGLAGGTGELFF. In nucleotides, the CDR3 is TGTGCCAGCAGGGGACTAGCGGGAGGAACCGGGGAGCTGTTTTTT. Looking up the rest from reference TRBV11-2 and TRBJ2-2 gives the full variable domain: EAGVAQSPRYKIIEKRQSVAFWCNPISGHATLYWYQQILGQGPKLLIQFQNNGVVDDSQLPKDRFSAERLKGVDSTLKIQPAKLEDSAVYLCASRGLAGGTGELFFGEGSRLTVL.

Concerning this clonotype itself: A much larger clone sits a single nucleotide away, making a read error possible. V and J are TRBV7-3 and TRBJ2-3; unclear D gene. This CDR3 is 13 amino acids long. CDR1 is SGHTA and CDR2 is FQGTGA in the germline V gene. Deletions cut 6 bases from V and 1 base from J, with 8 bases between. The CDR3 DNA reads TGTGCCAGCAGGAAGATAGGCACAGATACGCAGTATTTT. As protein: CASRKIGTDTQYF.

Of note for this clonotype: A read error may explain this, as a much larger clone is one base away. CDR3 residues: CASSQEGGSSGNTTYF. The CDR3 region has the DNA TGTGCCAGCAGCCAAGAAGGCGGGAGCTCTGGAAACACCACATATTTT. This chain links TRBV3-1 with TRBJ1-3; D uncertain. The CDR3 spans 16 residues. CDR1 and CDR2 from the germline V gene are LGHDT and YNNKEL (reference sequence).

This clonotype has ten or more counts. The chain couples TRBV7-9 to TRBJ2-7, with TRBD2 matching 8 bases. Germline-derived CDR1 and CDR2 are SEHNR and FQNEAQ (reference sequence). V gave up 4 bases and J gave up 5 bases; unmatched junction bases: 13. This CDR3 region has 16 residues. CDR3 sequence reads: CASSSGLAALRDEQYF. The CDR3 DNA follows: TGTGCCAGCAGCTCAGGACTAGCTGCCTTGCGGGACGAGCAGTACTTC.

This clonotype has ten or more counts. V usage is TRBV29-1 and J usage is TRBJ1-2; 8 bases match TRBD1. Per the germline V gene, CDR1 is SQVTM and CDR2 is ANQGSEA. The CDR3 is 13 residues long. V was clipped by 4 bases and J by 12 bases; unmatched bases: 13. This CDR3 reads CSVGDRDRRTNTF. The CDR3 bases are TGCAGCGTTGGCGACCGGGACAGGAGGACGAACACCTTC.

This clonotype was counted at least ten times. The J gene is TRBJ2-5, the V gene TRBV18; the D gene is possibly TRBD2 (5 bases). The CDR3 loop spans 14 amino acids. V dropped 6 bases and J dropped 5 bases, with 16 bases sitting between them. From germline, CDR1 is KGHSH and CDR2 LQKENI. CDR3 protein: CASSLLPTGETQYF. DNA of the CDR3: TGTGCCAGCTCCCTCCTACCTACGGGGGAGACCCAGTACTTC.

The V gene is TRBV20-1, the J gene TRBJ1-4, with 9 bases aligning to TRBD1. CDR1 and CDR2 from the germline V gene are DFQATT and SNEGSKA (reference sequence). V shed 6 bases, J shed 8 bases, and the junction held 4 bases outside the gene matches. The CDR3 runs to 12 residues. CDR3 nucleotide sequence: TGCAGTGCCACAGGGGGCAGAGAAAAACTGTTTTTT. Translated, it gives CSATGGREKLFF.

This clonotype was counted ten times or more. J is TRBJ2-1 and V is TRBV28, with no clear D. The CDR3 extends over 12 amino acids. Trimming shortened V by 2 bases and J by 7 bases, and 6 bases separated the two germline ends. CDR1 is MDHEN and CDR2 is SYDVKM in the germline V gene. The CDR3 nucleotides read TGTGCCAGCAGTTTACTTCTTAATGAGCAGTTCTTC. Protein sequence: CASSLLLNEQFF.

Many counts were recorded for this clonotype. The chain uses TRBV6-5 and TRBJ2-5, with 10 bases that match TRBD1. Trimming cost V 1 base and J 3 bases; bases outside gene matches: 2. CDR1 is MNHEY, CDR2 SVGAGI, per germline. The CDR3 contains 15 residues. CDR3 nucleotide sequence: TGTGCCAGCAGTTACTTTGGGACAGGGGAAGAGACCCAGTACTTC. This codes for CASSYFGTGEETQYF.

As to this clonotype: Germline and junction disagree at one end, which may indicate a read error. This chain connects TRBV9 to TRBJ2-7; 11 bases are a match to TRBD2. The V gene's germline CDR1 is SGDLS and CDR2 YYNGEE. This CDR3 has 14 residues. CDR3 loop: CASGVSLAGGEQYF. The CDR3 DNA sequence: TGTGCCAGCGGCGTGAGTCTAGCGGGAGGCGAGCAGTACTTC.

The chain is built from TRBV2 and TRBJ2-3; 10 bases match TRBD2. The germline CDR1 and CDR2 sequences are SNHLY and FYNNEI. Losses at the gene ends were 6 bases for V and 5 bases for J; bases not matched to a gene: 14. The CDR3 spans 17 residues. The DNA of the CDR3 is TGTGCCAGCAGACGGGAGCGGGAGGGCCCTCATCAAGATACGCAGTATTTT. This translates into CASRREREGPHQDTQYF.

Regarding this clonotype: Possible read error: a much larger clone is one base away. The rearrangement joins TRBV2 to TRBJ1-6; 8 bases are a match to TRBD1. The V gene's germline CDR1 is SNHLY and CDR2 FYNNEI. The V segment lost 8 bases and the J segment 7 bases; nucleotides outside the gene matches: 13. This CDR3 is 16 amino acids long. The CDR3 is CASGWTGNSLNSPLHF. The DNA of the CDR3 is TGTGCCAGCGGATGGACAGGGAATTCCCTAAATTCACCCCTCCACTTT.

A single count supports this clonotype. The V gene is TRBV2, the J gene TRBJ2-3; D tentatively reads TRBD1 or TRBD2 (5 bases each). The CDR3 loop spans 15 amino acids. In germline, CDR1 is SNHLY, CDR2 FYNNEI. V was trimmed by 6 bases and J by 5 bases, leaving 18 bases between them. DNA of the CDR3: TGTGCCAGCAGCCCTTTAACGGGGCTTGTAGATACGCAGTATTTT. Amino acids: CASSPLTGLVDTQYF.